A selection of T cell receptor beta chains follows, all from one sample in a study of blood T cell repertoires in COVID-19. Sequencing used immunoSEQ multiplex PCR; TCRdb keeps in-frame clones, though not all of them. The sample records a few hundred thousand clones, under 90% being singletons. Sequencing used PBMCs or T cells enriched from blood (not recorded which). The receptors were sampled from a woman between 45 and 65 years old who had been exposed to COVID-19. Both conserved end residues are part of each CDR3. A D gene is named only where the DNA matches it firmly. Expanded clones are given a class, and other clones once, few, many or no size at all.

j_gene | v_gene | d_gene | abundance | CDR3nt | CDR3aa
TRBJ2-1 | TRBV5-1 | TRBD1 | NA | TGCGCCAGCAGCTTGGAAGGGGACAGGGGTAATGAGCAGTTCTTC | CASSLEGDRGNEQFF
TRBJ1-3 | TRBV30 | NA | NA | TGTGCCTGGAGTGTAGTGGGGGGCTCTGGAAACACCATATATTTT | CAWSVVGGSGNTIYF
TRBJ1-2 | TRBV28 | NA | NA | TGTGCCAGCAGTTCTAGGGAGGGGAGCTACACCTTC | CASSSREGSYTF
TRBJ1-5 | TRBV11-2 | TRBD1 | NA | TGTGCCAGCAGCGGAGGACAGGGGGGCAATCAGCCCCAGCATTTT | CASSGGQGGNQPQHF
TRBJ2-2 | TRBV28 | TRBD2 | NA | TGTGCCAGCAGTACCAGAGGGACTAGCGGGGGGCCTCCGGCCGGGGAGCTGTTTTTT | CASSTRGTSGGPPAGELFF
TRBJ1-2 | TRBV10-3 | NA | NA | TGTGCCATCAGTGAGTCAGGGGCCGGTGGCTACACCTTC | CAISESGAGGYTF
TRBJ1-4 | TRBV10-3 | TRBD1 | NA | TGTGCCATCAGCGGGACAGGGGAGGGAGAAAAACTGTTTTTT | CAISGTGEGEKLFF
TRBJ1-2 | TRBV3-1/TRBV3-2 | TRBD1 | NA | TGTGCCAGCAGCCCCGCCGGACAGGGTGGTGGCTACACCTTC | CASSPAGQGGGYTF
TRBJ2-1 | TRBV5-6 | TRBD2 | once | TGTGCCAGCAGCTTGGATGGCGGGGGGGCCTACAATGAGCAGTTCTTC | CASSLDGGGAYNEQFF
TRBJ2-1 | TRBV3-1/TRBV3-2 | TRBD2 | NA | TGTGCCAGCAGCCAAGATCACGGGGGGAATTACAATGAGCAGTTCTTC | CASSQDHGGNYNEQFF
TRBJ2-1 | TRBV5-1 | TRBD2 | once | TGCGCCAGCAGCTTGGGGCCTAGCGGGGGAAATGAGCAGTTCTTC | CASSLGPSGGNEQFF
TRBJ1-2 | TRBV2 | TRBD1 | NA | TGTGCCAGCAGGGAGCATGGGACAGGCCCCATTGGCTACACCTTC | CASREHGTGPIGYTF
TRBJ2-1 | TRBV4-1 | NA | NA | TGCGCCAGCAGCCAAGAAGGGGTTCTGACGGGTGAGCAGTTCTTC | CASSQEGVLTGEQFF
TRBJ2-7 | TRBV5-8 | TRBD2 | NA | TGTGCCAGCAGCCCCCCGGAGCGGGGGATCCTTCTCTCCTACGAGCAGTACTTC | CASSPPERGILLSYEQYF
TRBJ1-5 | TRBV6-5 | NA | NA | TGTGCCAGCAGTCGTGACAGATTTAGCAATCAGCCCCAGCATTTT | CASSRDRFSNQPQHF
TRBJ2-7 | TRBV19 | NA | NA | TGTGCCAGTAGTACCCGTAACGAGCAGTACTTC | CASSTRNEQYF
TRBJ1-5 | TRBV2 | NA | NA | TGTGCCAGCAGTCAAAGCAGGGAGGGCAATCAGCCCCAGCATTTT | CASSQSREGNQPQHF
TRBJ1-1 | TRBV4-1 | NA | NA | TGCGCCAGCAGCCAAGATGGCTGGGACAAAAGGTCCCAAGCTTTCTTT | CASSQDGWDKRSQAFF
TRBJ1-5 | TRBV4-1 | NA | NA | TGCGCCAGCAGCCAAGAGTGGCGGGGAGCTCCCCAGCATTTT | CASSQEWRGAPQHF
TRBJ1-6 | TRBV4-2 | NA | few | TGTGCCAGCAGCCAACGCCGACAAGGGGCGCGGCCCCTCCACTTT | CASSQRRQGARPLHF
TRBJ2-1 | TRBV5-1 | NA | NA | TGCGCCAGCAGCCTGGACGGTGTATACAATGAGCAGTTCTTC | CASSLDGVYNEQFF
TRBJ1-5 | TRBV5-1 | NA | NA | TGCGCCAGCAGCCCTGGGGGGTCCCCAAGCAATCAGCCCCAGCATTTT | CASSPGGSPSNQPQHF
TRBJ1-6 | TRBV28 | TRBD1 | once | TGTGCCAGCAGCGACACAGGGGCCAGCTCACCCCTCCACTTT | CASSDTGASSPLHF
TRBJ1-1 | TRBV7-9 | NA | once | TGTGCCAGCAGCTTGTCCGGGGGCACTGAAGCTTTCTTT | CASSLSGGTEAFF
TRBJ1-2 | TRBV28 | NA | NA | TGTGCCAGCAGTACGAGCCAAGCGGATGGCTACACCTTC | CASSTSQADGYTF
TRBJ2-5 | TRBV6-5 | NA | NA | TGTGCCAGCAGAAATGCCCGCGGGGGCCAGGGGACCCAGTACTTC | CASRNARGGQGTQYF
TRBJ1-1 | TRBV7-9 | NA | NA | TGTGCCAGCAGCTCCGGAACAGGGTTGAACACTGAAGCTTTCTTT | CASSSGTGLNTEAFF
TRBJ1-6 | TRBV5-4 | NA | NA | TGTGCCAGCAGCTTGGGGCAGGCTCCCCAGCCCCTCCACTTT | CASSLGQAPQPLHF
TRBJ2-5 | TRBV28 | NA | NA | TGTGCCAGCACTTCAGTGGGGGCCTCAGAGACCCAGTACTTC | CASTSVGASETQYF
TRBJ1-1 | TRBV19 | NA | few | TGTGCCAGTAGCGGGGAGAACACTGAAGCTTTCTTT | CASSGENTEAFF
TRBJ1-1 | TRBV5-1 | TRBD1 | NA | TGCGCCACTCGACAGGGGCTGAACACTGAAGCTTTCTTT | CATRQGLNTEAFF